This T cell receptor beta chain was recorded in a study of T cells in Graves' hyperthyroidism and ophthalmopathy. Turning to the study itself: It was at initial diagnosis, before any treatment, that peripheral blood was collected.

This clonotype was observed a handful of times. What it recognizes is unknown. Germline-derived CDR1 and CDR2 are MNHNS and SASEGT. CDR3 length: 18 residues. Trimming removed 6 bases from V and 6 bases from J; junction bases left unmatched: 17. On the basis of clinical symptoms, serum thyroxine and TRAb, thyroid ultrasound and orbital computed tomography, diagnoses were made. RNA transcripts gave rise to amplified TCR beta CDR3 regions. During a first-round RT-PCR of the TCR CDR3, the HTBI primer set was used. MiXCR, applied by TCRdb to the multiplex PCR reads, yields one record per CDR3 protein. The sample yields about 480,000 distinct CDR3 sequences, around a fifth seen once. Points from the study as a whole: The model identified upcoming ophthalmopathy a median roughly 6 months ahead of onset. A model of 13 V-J features distinguished ophthalmopathy from stable hyperthyroidism.

The rearrangement links TRBV6-1 to TRBJ1-5; 10 positions agree with TRBD1. Specimen: blood. This receptor was identified in an older woman with Graves' ophthalmopathy. The CDR3 loop reads CASRRGTGDRYTGQPQHF. CDR3 DNA sequence: TGTGCCAGCAGACGGGGGACAGGGGATAGATATACGGGTCAGCCCCAGCATTTT.